What follows is one T cell receptor beta chain and its context. This clonotype appeared many times. Its antigen is currently not known. Base qualities were left out, and no much larger clone turns up one base away. The data belong to a study of blood T cells in healthy people across ages (dated by TCRdb to 2015 to 2017). Broadly, across the study: In model experiments, template switching captured about one uniquely barcoded TCR beta cDNA molecule for every two T cells. Donors of different ages were randomly distributed across sequencing lanes to avoid experimental bias. The study analyzed two additional independent replicas of 1 million unique cDNA reads from the same blood draw for two donors, one aged 18 to 30 and one aged 80 or older. Using deep sequencing normalized with unique cDNA molecular identifiers, the study measured how TCR beta repertoire diversity changes with age. Donors were grouped into four age groups: young (average approximately 16 years), middle-aged (about 40), aged (roughly 62) and long-lived (just over 80). The full study reports these points: Compared with the aged group, the long-lived group had more naive CD4+ T cells, fewer expanded clones and increased TCR diversity, a pattern suggesting age selection. Donor CMV infection status was unknown, potentially confounding age-related changes in expanded clonotypes. Estimates of total diversity based on one million sequenced T cells were considered lower bounds and underestimates. Since profiling was done on bulk unsorted PBMCs, naive and antigen-experienced compartments could not be conclusively compared. Observed TCR beta diversity per million T cells fell roughly linearly with age, and a significant reduction was already apparent by age roughly 41. A strong correlation was found between observed TCR beta diversity and the percentage of naive T cells measured by flow cytometry.

The library relied on 5' RACE. These reads were obtained on an Illumina HiSeq 2500. A second about 7 to 11 cycle PCR used a sample-barcoded 5' primer and a J-beta primer mix. A template-switch 5' adaptor carrying 12 random nucleotides introduced a unique molecular identifier onto each TCR beta cDNA molecule. Each sample yielded at least 2.5 million CDR3-containing paired-end reads. First-strand cDNA was synthesized from all RNA with the Mint cDNA synthesis kit, primed by a TRBC-specific oligonucleotide. All cDNA was treated with uracil-DNA glycosylase and then went through a first 18-cycle PCR with the universal primers M1SS and BC2_uni_R. The source study handled its data this way. Each sample was normalized by randomly selecting 1 million high-quality reads, each carrying a distinct molecular identifier. Instead of being binned into consensus sequences, reads with shared molecular identifiers were discarded. MiTCR, run with a Q25 quality threshold and the strictest error-elimination algorithm, handled CDR3 identification, clonotype clustering and error correction. A nonparametric unseen species model using Euler transformation provided a lower-bound estimate of total TCR beta diversity. TCRdb reran the public reads through fastp at Q25 and MiXCR, keeping productive beta chains. Records with the same CDR3 protein are collapsed into one entry carrying the most frequent genes and DNA. It is TCRdb's table, rather than the study itself, that gives the V and J calls and clone size. The sample table lists more than 800,000 distinct CDR3 sequences, 25% to 35% of them with a count of one. Of the sample, roughly a sixth is held by the ten largest clones.

Its CDR3 holds 17 amino acids, cysteine through phenylalanine. Just CDR3 DNA is preserved here, 51 bases in frame from base 1. According to the germline V gene, CDR1 reads SGHRS and CDR2 reads YFSETQ. Between the V and J ends, shortened by 4 bases and 4 bases respectively, the junction contains 22 bases. Systemically healthy Caucasian individuals from Russia, 39 in total and aged about 6 to 100 years, were included as donors. Ten milliliters of peripheral blood were drawn from each donor into EDTA-treated Vacutainer tubes. Ficoll-Paque density-gradient centrifugation was used to isolate PBMCs, with at least 7 million obtained per sample. Total RNA was extracted from PBMCs with Trizol reagent, with at least 6 micrograms obtained per sample. For every donor, flow cytometry on a PBMC aliquot measured the percentage of naive CD45RAhigh/CD27high T cells.

The source of this sequence is a woman of 80 years or more in good health. Recombination linked TRBV5-1 to TRBJ2-3, and possibly TRBD2, on 5 matching bases. What was sequenced was blood. The sequenced DNA: TGCGCCAGCAGCCCCCGGTTCGGGCGAGGGTCCCCAGATACGCAGTATTTT. The resulting protein is CASSPRFGRGSPDTQYF.